One T cell receptor beta chain is described in this entry. No antigen is known for it. The PCR ran on 60 Vbeta and 13 Jbeta primers. Assay used: immunoSEQ multiplex PCR; TCRdb lists only in-frame clones, some missing. In the table there are tens of thousands of clones, about two thirds of which are singletons. This specimen belongs to a study of cytomegalovirus exposure and HLA in healthy donors. Broader study findings: Later genetic work tied a missense DCLRE1C variant to beta-chain V and J trimming.

The CDR3 has 14 amino acids. The germline V gene has CDR1 MGHRA and CDR2 YSYEKL. V shed 6 bases, J shed 7 bases, and the junction held 7 bases outside the gene matches. The material sequenced was PBMCs. This receptor was identified in a woman aged 50 to 65 in good health and CMV-seropositive. The genes are TRBV4-1 and TRBJ2-2, with 8 nucleotides matching TRBD2. CDR3 nucleotides: TGCGCCAGCAGTCCCCGGGGGGGCAGCGGGGAGCTGTTTTTT. It is translated as CASSPRGGSGELFF.